This TCR beta chain is from a study of blood T cell repertoires in COVID-19. Looking at the study overall: Samples came from the United States, Italy and Spain, spanning acute and convalescent COVID-19. From T cells, B-cell-depleted T cells, or PBMCs came the material, which was cDNA or gDNA.

Authors' analysis steps: Cell counts per sample came from amplifying reference gene primers. Assay: immunoSEQ multiplex PCR; the TCRdb copy retains only in-frame clones and omits some. D and trimming were read from the DNA, whereas the V and J calls and clone size are those reported in that table. The data contain more than 110,000 clones, approximately 85% of them singletons. The CDR3 consists of 14 residues. Trimming removed 6 bases at V and 5 bases at J, with 13 bases between. Per germline, CDR1 SEHNR and CDR2 FQNEAQ (reference sequence). The chain carries TRBV7-9 and TRBJ2-2; tentative D call: TRBD1 (6 bases). The source is a man aged 45 to 65 with acute or convalescent COVID-19. Sequenced: peripheral blood. The CDR3 is CASSPNRETGELFF. Here the CDR3 DNA reads TGTGCCAGCAGTCCCAACAGGGAAACCGGGGAGCTGTTTTTT.